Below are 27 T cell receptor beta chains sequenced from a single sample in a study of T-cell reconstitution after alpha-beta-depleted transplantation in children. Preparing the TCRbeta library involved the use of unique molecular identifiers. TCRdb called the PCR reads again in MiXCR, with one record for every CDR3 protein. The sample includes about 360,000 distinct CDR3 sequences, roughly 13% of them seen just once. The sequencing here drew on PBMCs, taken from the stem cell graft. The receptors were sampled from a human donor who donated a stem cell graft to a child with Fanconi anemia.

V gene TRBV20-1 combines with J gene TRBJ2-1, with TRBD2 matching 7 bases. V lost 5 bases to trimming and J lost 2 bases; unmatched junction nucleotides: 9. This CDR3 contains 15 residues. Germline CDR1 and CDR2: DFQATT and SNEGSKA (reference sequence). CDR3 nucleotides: TGCAGTGCTCTCCGGGGAGGGACCGCCTACAATGAGCAGTTCTTC. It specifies CSALRGGTAYNEQFF.

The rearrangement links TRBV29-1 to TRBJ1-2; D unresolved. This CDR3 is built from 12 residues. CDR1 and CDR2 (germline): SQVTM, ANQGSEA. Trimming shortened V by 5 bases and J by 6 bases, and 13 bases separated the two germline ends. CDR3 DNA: TGCAGCGTTTCCTCTCGGTCCCATGGCTACACCTTC. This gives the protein CSVSSRSHGYTF. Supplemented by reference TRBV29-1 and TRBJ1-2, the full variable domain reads SAVISQKPSRDICQRGTSLTIQCQVDSQVTMMFWYRQQPGQSLTLIATANQGSEATYESGFVIDKFPISRPNLTFSTLTVSNMSPEDSSIYLCSVSSRSHGYTFGSGTRLTVV.

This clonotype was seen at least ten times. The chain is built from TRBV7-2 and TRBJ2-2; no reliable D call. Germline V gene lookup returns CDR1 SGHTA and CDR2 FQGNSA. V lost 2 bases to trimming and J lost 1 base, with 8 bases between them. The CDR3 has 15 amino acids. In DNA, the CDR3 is TGTGCCAGCAGCTTATATGTGGAGAACACCGGGGAGCTGTTTTTT. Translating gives CASSLYVENTGELFF.

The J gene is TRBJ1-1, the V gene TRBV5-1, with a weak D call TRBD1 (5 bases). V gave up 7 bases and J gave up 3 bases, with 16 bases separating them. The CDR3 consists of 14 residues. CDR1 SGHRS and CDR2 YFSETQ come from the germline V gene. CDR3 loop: CASSPGGGYTEAFF. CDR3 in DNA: TGCGCCAGCTCTCCGGGGGGGGGTTACACTGAAGCTTTCTTT. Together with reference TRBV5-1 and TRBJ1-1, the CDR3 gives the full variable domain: KAGVTQTPRYLIKTRGQQVTLSCSPISGHRSVSWYQQTPGQGLQFLFEYFSETQRNKGNFPGRFSGRQFSNSRSEMNVSTLELGDSALYLCASSPGGGYTEAFFGQGTRLTVV.

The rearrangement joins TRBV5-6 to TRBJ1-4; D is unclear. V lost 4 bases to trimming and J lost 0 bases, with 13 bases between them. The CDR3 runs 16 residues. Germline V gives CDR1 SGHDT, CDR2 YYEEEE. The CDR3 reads CASSPRSGATNEKLFF. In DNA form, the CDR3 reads TGTGCCAGCAGCCCTAGGTCAGGAGCAACTAATGAAAAACTGTTTTTT.

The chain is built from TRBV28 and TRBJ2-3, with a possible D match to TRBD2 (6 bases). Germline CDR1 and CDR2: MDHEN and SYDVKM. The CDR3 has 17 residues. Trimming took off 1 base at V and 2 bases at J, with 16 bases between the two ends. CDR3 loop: CASSLFRGAGFTDTQYF. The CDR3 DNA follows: TGTGCCAGCAGTTTATTCCGTGGGGCGGGATTCACAGATACGCAGTATTTT.

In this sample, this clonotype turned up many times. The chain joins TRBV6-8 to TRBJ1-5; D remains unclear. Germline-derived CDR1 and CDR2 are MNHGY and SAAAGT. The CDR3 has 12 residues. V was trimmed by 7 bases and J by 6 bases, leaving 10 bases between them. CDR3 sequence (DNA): TGTGCCAGCAAGCCAGAAGGTCAGCCCCAGCATTTT. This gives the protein CASKPEGQPQHF.

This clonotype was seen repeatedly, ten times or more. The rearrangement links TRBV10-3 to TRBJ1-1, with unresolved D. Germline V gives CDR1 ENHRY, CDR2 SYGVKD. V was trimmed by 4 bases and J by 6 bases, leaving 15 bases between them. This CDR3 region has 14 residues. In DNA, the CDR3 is TGTGCCATCAGTGGGAACACGCAAAATTCTGAAGCTTTCTTT. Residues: CAISGNTQNSEAFF.

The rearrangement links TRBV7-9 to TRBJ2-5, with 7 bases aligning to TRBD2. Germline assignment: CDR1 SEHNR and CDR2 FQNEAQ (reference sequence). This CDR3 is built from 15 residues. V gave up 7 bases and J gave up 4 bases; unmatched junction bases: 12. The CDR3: CASITLASGGETQYF. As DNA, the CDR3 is TGTGCCAGCATCACACTTGCATCGGGGGGAGAGACCCAGTACTTC. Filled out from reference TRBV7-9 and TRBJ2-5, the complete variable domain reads DTGVSQNPRHKITKRGQNVTFRCDPISEHNRLYWYRQTLGQGPEFLTYFQNEAQLEKSRLLSDRFSAERPKGSFSTLEIQRTEQGDSAMYLCASITLASGGETQYFGPGTRLLVL.

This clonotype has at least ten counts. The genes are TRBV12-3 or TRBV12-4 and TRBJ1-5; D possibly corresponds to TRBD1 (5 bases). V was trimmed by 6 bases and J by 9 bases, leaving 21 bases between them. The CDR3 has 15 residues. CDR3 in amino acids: CASSSNSGRERPQHF. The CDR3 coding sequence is TGTGCCAGCAGCTCCAACTCGGGACGCGAGAGGCCCCAGCATTTT.

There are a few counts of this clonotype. The CDR3 protein is CASRYNTGELFF. DNA of the CDR3: TGTGCCAGCAGATATAACACCGGGGAGCTGTTTTTT. This sequence joins TRBV12-3 or TRBV12-4 and TRBJ2-2, with D unresolved. The CDR3 totals 12 residues. Trimming cost V 6 bases and J 2 bases, with 4 bases left between them.

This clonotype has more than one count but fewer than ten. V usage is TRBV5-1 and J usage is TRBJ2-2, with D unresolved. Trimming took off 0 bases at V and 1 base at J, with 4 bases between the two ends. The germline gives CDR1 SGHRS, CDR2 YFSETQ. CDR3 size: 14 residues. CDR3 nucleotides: TGCGCCAGCAGCTTGGTAGTGAACACCGGGGAGCTGTTTTTT. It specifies CASSLVVNTGELFF.

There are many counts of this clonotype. CDR3 amino acids: CSVCRANTEAFF. CDR3 nucleotide sequence: TGCAGCGTGTGCCGGGCGAACACTGAAGCTTTCTTT. The gene calls are TRBV29-1 and TRBJ1-1; D not certain. The CDR3 totals 12 residues. V gave up 6 bases and J gave up 1 base, with 9 bases separating them. In germline, CDR1 is SQVTM, CDR2 ANQGSEA.

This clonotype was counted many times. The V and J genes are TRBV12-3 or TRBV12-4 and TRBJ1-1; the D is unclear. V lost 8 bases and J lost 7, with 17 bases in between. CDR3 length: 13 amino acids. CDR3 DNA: TGTGCCAGCGCCCTGACTGGTGGAGGTGAAGCTTTCTTT. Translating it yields CASALTGGGEAFF.

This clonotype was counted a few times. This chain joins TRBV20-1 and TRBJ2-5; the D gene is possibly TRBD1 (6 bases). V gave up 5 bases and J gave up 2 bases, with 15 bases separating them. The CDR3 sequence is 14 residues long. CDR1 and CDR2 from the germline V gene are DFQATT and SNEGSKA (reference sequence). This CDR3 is CSAEDRSIQETQYF. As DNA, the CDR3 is TGCAGTGCTGAAGACAGGTCGATACAAGAGACCCAGTACTTC.

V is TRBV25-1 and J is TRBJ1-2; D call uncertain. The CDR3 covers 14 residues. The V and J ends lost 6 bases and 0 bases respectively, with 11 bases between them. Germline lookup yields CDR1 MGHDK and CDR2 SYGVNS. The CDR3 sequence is CASRDPGANYGYTF. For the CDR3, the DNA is TGTGCCAGCAGGGACCCGGGAGCTAACTATGGCTACACCTTC.

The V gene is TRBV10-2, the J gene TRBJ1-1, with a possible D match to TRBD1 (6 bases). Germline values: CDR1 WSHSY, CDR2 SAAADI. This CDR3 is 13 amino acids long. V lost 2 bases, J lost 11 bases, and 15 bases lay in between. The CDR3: CASSEPSGAGAFF. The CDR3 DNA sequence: TGCGCCAGCAGTGAGCCGTCGGGGGCTGGGGCTTTCTTT.

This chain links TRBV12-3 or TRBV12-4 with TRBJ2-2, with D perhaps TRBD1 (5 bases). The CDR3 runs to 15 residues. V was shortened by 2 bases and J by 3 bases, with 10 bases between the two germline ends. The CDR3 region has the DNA TGTGCCAGCAGTTTATCTACAGGCTACACCGGGGAGCTGTTTTTT. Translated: CASSLSTGYTGELFF.

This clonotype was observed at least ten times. The CDR3 loop reads CASSTTGGNEAFF. For the CDR3, the DNA is TGTGCCAGCAGCACCACAGGGGGCAACGAAGCTTTCTTT. The J gene is TRBJ1-1, the V gene TRBV5-6; TRBD1 aligns across 9 bases. Germline CDR1 SGHDT, CDR2 YYEEEE. CDR3 size: 13 residues. V was clipped by 4 bases and J by 8 bases; unmatched bases: 6.

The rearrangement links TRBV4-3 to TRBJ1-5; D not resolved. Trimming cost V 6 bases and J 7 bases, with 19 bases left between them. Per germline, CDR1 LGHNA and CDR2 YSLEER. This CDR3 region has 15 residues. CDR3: CASSQERLGGQPQHF. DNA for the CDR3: TGCGCCAGCAGTCAGGAACGTCTCGGAGGGCAGCCCCAGCATTTT.

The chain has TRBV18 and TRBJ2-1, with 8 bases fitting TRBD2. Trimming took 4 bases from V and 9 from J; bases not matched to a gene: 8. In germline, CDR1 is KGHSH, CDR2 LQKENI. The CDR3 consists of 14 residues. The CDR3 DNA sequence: TGTGCCAGCTCACTAGGCCGGGAGGGAGGTGAGCAGTTCTTC. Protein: CASSLGREGGEQFF.

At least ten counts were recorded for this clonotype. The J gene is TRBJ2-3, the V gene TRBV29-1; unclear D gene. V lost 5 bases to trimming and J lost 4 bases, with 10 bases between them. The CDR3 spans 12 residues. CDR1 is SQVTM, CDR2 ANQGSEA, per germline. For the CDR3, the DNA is TGCAGCGTTAAGCCATCCCCAGATACGCAGTATTTT. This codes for CSVKPSPDTQYF.

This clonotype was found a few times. The CDR3 protein is CASCKSQGAADTQYF. CDR3 in DNA: TGTGCCAGCTGTAAGTCCCAGGGGGCAGCAGATACGCAGTATTTT. The rearrangement uses TRBV19 and TRBJ2-3, with TRBD1 identical over 8 bases. In germline, CDR1 is LNHDA, CDR2 SQIVND (reference sequence). Trimming took 9 bases from V and 4 from J; bases not matched to a gene: 12. There are 15 residues in the CDR3.

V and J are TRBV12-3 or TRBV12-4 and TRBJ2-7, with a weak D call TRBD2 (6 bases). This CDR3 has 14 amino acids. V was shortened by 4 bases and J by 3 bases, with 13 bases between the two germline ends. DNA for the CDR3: TGTGCCAGCAGTTCCCACACGGGACTCTACGAGCAGTACTTC. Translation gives CASSSHTGLYEQYF.

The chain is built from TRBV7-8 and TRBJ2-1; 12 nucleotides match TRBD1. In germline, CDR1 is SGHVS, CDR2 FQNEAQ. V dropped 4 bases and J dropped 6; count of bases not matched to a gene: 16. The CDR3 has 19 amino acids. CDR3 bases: TGTGCCAGCAGCTCCCGGGGACAGGGGGCGCAAGCCCAGTCCAATGAGCAGTTCTTC. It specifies CASSSRGQGAQAQSNEQFF.

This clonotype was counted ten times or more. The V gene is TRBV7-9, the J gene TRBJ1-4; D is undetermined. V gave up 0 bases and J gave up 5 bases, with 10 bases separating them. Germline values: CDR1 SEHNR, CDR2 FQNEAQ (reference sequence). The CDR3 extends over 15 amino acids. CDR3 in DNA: TGTGCCAGCAGCTTAGCGCACAGCCTAAATGAAAAACTGTTTTTT. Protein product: CASSLAHSLNEKLFF.

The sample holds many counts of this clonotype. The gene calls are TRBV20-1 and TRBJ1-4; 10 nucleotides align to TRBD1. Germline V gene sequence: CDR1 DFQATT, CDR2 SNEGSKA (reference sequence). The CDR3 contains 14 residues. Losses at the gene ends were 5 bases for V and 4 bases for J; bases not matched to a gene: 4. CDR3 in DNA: TGCAGTGCTCGAGGGACAGGGGATAATGAAAAACTGTTTTTT. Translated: CSARGTGDNEKLFF.